These 18 T cell receptor beta chains originate from one sample sequenced in a study of shared clonotypes between healthy human individuals. Here immunoSEQ multiplex PCR was the method, and the copy in TCRdb shows in-frame clones only, minus some. The sample lists 950,000 to 1,300,000 clones; around four fifths were seen once. The sample consisted of memory CD4+ T cells sorted from blood. Subset reported: CD45RA-negative fraction. Receptor source: a man aged 18 to 29 in good health.

J is TRBJ1-4 and V is TRBV4-1; D may be TRBD1 (5 bases). CDR3 size: 17 residues. Germline V CDR1 and CDR2: MGHRA, YSYEKL. V lost 0 bases to trimming and J lost 5 bases, with 16 bases between them. The CDR3 is CASSQEVSGRLNEKLFF. The CDR3 DNA follows: TGCGCCAGCAGCCAAGAGGTCTCGGGGCGGCTAAATGAAAAACTGTTTTTT.

This rearrangement joins TRBV14 to TRBJ2-1, with unresolved D. The CDR3 is 13 amino acids. Trimming took 1 base from V and 9 from J, leaving 10 bases between them. CDR1 is SGHDN, CDR2 FVKESK, per germline. This chain's CDR3 is CASSQGRLGEQFF. CDR3 DNA sequence: TGTGCCAGCAGCCAAGGAAGGCTGGGTGAGCAGTTCTTC.

The CDR3, as DNA: TGTGCCAGCAGCTTAGATTGGCGGGGTGCCTACAATGAGCAGTTCTTC. It yields the protein CASSLDWRGAYNEQFF. The chain couples TRBV11-2 to TRBJ2-1; a weak D match, TRBD2 (6 bases). Trimming took off 0 bases at V and 2 bases at J, with 11 bases between the two ends. Germline CDR1 and CDR2: SGHAT and FQNNGV. The CDR3 loop spans 16 amino acids.

The rearrangement uses TRBV6-1 and TRBJ1-2, with 9 bases fitting TRBD1. This CDR3 contains 13 residues. With V trimmed by 9 bases and J by 3 bases, 5 bases remained unmatched. Per the germline V gene, CDR1 is MNHNS and CDR2 is SASEGT. CDR3 sequence reads: CASRTGADYGYTF. The CDR3 DNA reads as TGTGCCAGTCGGACAGGGGCAGACTATGGCTACACCTTC.

This clone was counted once. The chain uses TRBV7-9 and TRBJ1-1; no clear D gene. CDR3 length: 13 residues. Deletions cut 3 bases from V and 4 bases from J, with 9 bases between. Germline CDR1 is SEHNR and CDR2 is FQNEAQ (reference sequence). CDR3 bases: TGTGCCAGCAGCTTTGGACTGAGCACTGAAGCTTTCTTT. It yields the protein CASSFGLSTEAFF.

V usage is TRBV29-1 and J usage is TRBJ2-3, with D perhaps TRBD2 (5 bases). Trimming pared 6 bases from V and 6 bases from J, leaving 16 bases between. This CDR3 is 13 amino acids long. CDR1 is SQVTM, CDR2 ANQGSEA, per germline. The CDR3 protein is CSVAGDYPDTQYF. CDR3 nucleotide sequence: TGCAGCGTGGCCGGTGACTATCCGGATACGCAGTATTTT.

Remarks on this clone: Different DNA sequences within this sample yield the same CDR3. V gene TRBV19 combines with J gene TRBJ1-1; 8 bases fit TRBD1. The J segment lost 1 base and the V segment lost 3 bases, leaving 4 bases of the junction unmatched. This CDR3 comprises 15 residues. The germline CDR1 and CDR2 sequences are LNHDA and SQIVND (reference sequence). CDR3 sequence reads: CASSMIGTGNTEAFF. The CDR3 region has the DNA TGTGCCAGTAGTATGATCGGGACAGGGAACACTGAAGCTTTCTTT.

The chain carries TRBV4-1 and TRBJ2-4; perhaps D is TRBD1 or TRBD2 (7 bases each). The CDR3 spans 15 residues. CDR1 and CDR2 (germline): MGHRA, YSYEKL. V lost 1 base to trimming and J lost 6 bases, with 13 bases between them. The DNA for the CDR3 is TGCGCCAGCAGCCAAGGCAGGGGGGGCGGAAACATTCAGTACTTC. Its translation is CASSQGRGGGNIQYF.

The chain links TRBV5-4 to TRBJ2-7; D possibly matches TRBD1 or TRBD2 (5 bases each). V lost 2 bases and J 7 bases, leaving 16 bases between the germline ends. CDR1 and CDR2 (germline): SGHNT, YYREEE (reference sequence). There are 14 residues in the CDR3. The CDR3 DNA follows: TGTGCCAGCAGCTTACCCGGGACCTCGGGGGAGCAGTACTTC. Translating gives CASSLPGTSGEQYF.

V gene TRBV19 combines with J gene TRBJ2-7; D might be TRBD2 (5 bases). Trimming took off 5 bases at V and 7 bases at J, with 24 bases between the two ends. Germline CDR1 is LNHDA and CDR2 is SQIVND (reference sequence). The CDR3 contains 16 residues. Here the CDR3 DNA reads TGTGCCAGTAGTTTCGCCGAGGTAGGACTGCTCGGTGAGCAGTACTTC. It yields the protein CASSFAEVGLLGEQYF.

The chain has TRBV5-3 and TRBJ2-2, with 14 bases identical to TRBD2. TRBV5-3 is an ORF; its function is uncertain. This CDR3 region has 16 residues. V shed 1 base, J shed 6 bases, and the junction held 2 bases outside the gene matches. This chain's CDR3 is CARSLPGLAGAGELFF. The CDR3, as DNA: TGTGCCAGAAGCTTGCCGGGACTAGCGGGAGCCGGGGAGCTGTTTTTT.

This clone has a handful of counts. This rearrangement joins TRBV6-5 to TRBJ1-5; D ambiguous. The germline CDR1 and CDR2 sequences are MNHEY and SVGAGI. Trimming pared 7 bases from V and 4 bases from J, leaving 14 bases between. There are 14 residues in the CDR3. The CDR3 sequence: CASTLRAGNQPQHF. The CDR3 DNA reads as TGTGCCAGCACTTTACGTGCGGGGAATCAGCCCCAGCATTTT.

This chain uses TRBV18 with TRBJ2-5; unclear D gene. Germline CDR1 is KGHSH and CDR2 is LQKENI. V lost 6 bases and J 3 bases, leaving 5 bases between the germline ends. The CDR3 is 11 amino acids. The CDR3 spells CASSFEETQYF. The CDR3 coding sequence is TGTGCCAGCTCGTTCGAAGAGACCCAGTACTTC.

This clone was seen just once. V gene TRBV21-1 combines with J gene TRBJ2-7; TRBD1, the D gene given by the table, was not confirmed from the DNA. TRBV21-1 is marked as a pseudogene. This CDR3 is 20 amino acids long. CDR3: CASSSPPFRGRLIGSSEQYF. As DNA, the CDR3 is TGTGCCAGCAGCTCTCCTCCTTTCAGGGGGCGGCTCATAGGATCCTCCGAGCAGTACTTC.

The rearrangement uses TRBV7-9 and TRBJ2-1; 7 bases line up with TRBD2. J was trimmed by 3 bases and V by 1 base; bases with no gene match: 6. The CDR3 is 16 residues long. Germline V gives CDR1 SEHNR, CDR2 FQNEAQ (reference sequence). CDR3 in DNA: TGTGCCAGCAGCTTAGGGGCTAGCGGAGGCTACAATGAGCAGTTCTTC. Translating gives CASSLGASGGYNEQFF.

The J gene is TRBJ2-3, the V gene TRBV29-1, with D hard to call. CDR3 length: 13 amino acids. The germline gives CDR1 SQVTM, CDR2 ANQGSEA. V lost 4 bases and J 2 bases, leaving 10 bases between the germline ends. Here the CDR3 DNA reads TGCAGCGTTGTGGGCGGCTACACAGATACGCAGTATTTT. This sequence encodes CSVVGGYTDTQYF.

The chain couples TRBV14 to TRBJ2-5; D ambiguous. Germline CDR1 and CDR2: SGHDN and FVKESK. V was cut by 0 bases and J by 5 bases, with 16 bases left in between. CDR3 size: 16 residues. CDR3 protein: CASSQDRRTSGETQYF. CDR3 DNA: TGTGCCAGCAGCCAAGATCGAAGGACGTCCGGGGAGACCCAGTACTTC.

This clone showed up just once. Written as DNA, the CDR3 is TGTGCCATCAGTCCATCTGTACCCGGCCCGAACACCGGGGAGCTGTTTTTT. It codes for CAISPSVPGPNTGELFF. V and J are TRBV10-3 and TRBJ2-2; D gene unclear. Germline loops: CDR1 ENHRY, CDR2 SYGVKD. The CDR3 has 17 amino acids. V dropped 5 bases and J dropped 0 bases, with 16 bases sitting between them.